This TCR beta chain is drawn from a study of shared clonotypes between healthy human individuals. Findings and caveats of the study: Generally, naive subsets (rather than memory subsets) showed larger estimated richness.

For every subset, genomic DNA was evenly distributed across several immunoSEQ plates. Libraries were prepared by immunoSEQ multiplex PCR; TCRdb keeps only in-frame clonotypes and omits some of them. Counted here are more than 1.2 million clones, 97% to 99% occurring once; the ten biggest clones make up approximately 0.4%. The CDR3 has 15 amino acids. Trimming removed 4 bases from V and 1 base from J; junction bases left unmatched: 4. Germline loops: CDR1 SGDLS, CDR2 YYNGEE. About this clone: The antigen is not known.

This clonotype was sampled from a man aged 30 to 45 in good health. Sequencing input: naive CD4+ T cells sorted from blood. The subset here: CD45RA+ positively selected. V gene TRBV9 combines with J gene TRBJ2-3; 9 bases line up with TRBD2. The DNA of the CDR3 is TGTGCCAGCAGCACCTTAGCGGGGGGCACAGATACGCAGTATTTT. Its translation: CASSTLAGGTDTQYF.